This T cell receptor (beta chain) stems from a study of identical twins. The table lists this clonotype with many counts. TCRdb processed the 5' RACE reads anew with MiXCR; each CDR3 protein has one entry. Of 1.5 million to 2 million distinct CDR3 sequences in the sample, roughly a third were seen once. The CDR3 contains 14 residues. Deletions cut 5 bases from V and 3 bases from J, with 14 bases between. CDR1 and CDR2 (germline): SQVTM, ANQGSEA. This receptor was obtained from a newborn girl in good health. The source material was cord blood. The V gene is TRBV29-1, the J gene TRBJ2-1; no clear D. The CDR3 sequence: CSVTQSTNYNEQFF. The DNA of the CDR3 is TGCAGCGTTACCCAGAGTACAAACTACAATGAGCAGTTCTTC.